Shown below are 9 T cell receptor beta chains from a single sample sequenced in a study of T cell responses to AZD1222 COVID-19 vaccine (dated by TCRdb to about 2021). To prepare the library, the immunoSEQ multiplex PCR assay was applied. TCRdb stores this immuneACCESS table with in-frame sequences only. Part of the clones is absent; in the studies checked, under half of the shortfall reflects unresolved V genes, and no reason is known for the rest. The sample records over 90,000 clones, about 93% of which are singletons. The ten top clones hold around 3.2% of the sample. The time point label on this specimen signifies: about 28 days (+/-7) after the second vaccine dose. The material was peripheral blood, obtained 28 days after the second AZD1222 dose. These TCRs come from an adult who received the AZD1222 COVID-19 vaccine.

This clone was counted once. The DNA for the CDR3 is TGTGCCAGCAGCCGCCCGGGACAGGGTATTTTAGATACGCAGTATTTT. This gives the protein CASSRPGQGILDTQYF. This chain uses TRBV3-1 (or the pseudogene TRBV3-2) with TRBJ2-3; 9 bases map to TRBD1. Germline V gene lookup returns CDR1 LGHDT and CDR2 YNNKEL (reference sequence). J was trimmed by 5 bases and V by 4 bases; bases with no gene match: 10. This CDR3 is 16 amino acids long.

The CDR3 is CASSVGPPGQISGNTIYF. The CDR3 bases are TGTGCCAGCAGCGTAGGCCCCCCGGGACAGATCTCTGGAAACACCATATATTTT. V usage is TRBV9 and J usage is TRBJ1-3, with TRBD1 identical over 7 bases. The CDR3 spans 18 residues. Germline V CDR1 and CDR2: SGDLS, YYNGEE. Trimming at V came to 0 bases and at J to 0 bases, leaving 9 bases not matched to a gene.

This sequence joins TRBV13 and TRBJ1-6; the D gene is possibly TRBD1 (6 bases). V lost 2 bases to trimming and J lost 9 bases, with 11 bases between them. The CDR3 runs to 14 residues. In germline, CDR1 is PRHDT, CDR2 FYEKMQ (reference sequence). The CDR3 loop reads CASSLSGVGSPLHF. Here the CDR3 DNA reads TGTGCCAGCAGCTTATCAGGGGTAGGTTCACCCCTCCACTTT.

The rearrangement joins TRBV19 to TRBJ1-1; perhaps TRBD1 as D (5 bases). CDR1 is LNHDA and CDR2 is SQIVND in the germline V gene (reference sequence). V was trimmed by 6 bases and J by 2 bases, leaving 10 bases between them. The CDR3 runs 13 residues. The CDR3 region is CASRTVSNTEAFF. The CDR3 DNA reads as TGTGCCAGTAGGACAGTAAGTAACACTGAAGCTTTCTTT.

This chain uses TRBV4-2 with TRBJ2-3; 8 positions match TRBD2. Germline CDR1 reads LGHNA; CDR2 reads YNFKEQ. The CDR3 spans 17 residues. The ends lost 4 bases at V and 1 base at J; junction bases unmatched: 10. CDR3 bases: TGTGCCAGCAGCCGAAGCTTCAACGGGGGGGGCACAGATACGCAGTATTTT. Translating gives CASSRSFNGGGTDTQYF.

In its sample, this clone was seen once. This chain joins TRBV7-2 and TRBJ2-6; D tentatively reads TRBD1 or TRBD2 (6 bases each). The CDR3 is 17 residues long. CDR1 and CDR2 (germline): SGHTA, FQGNSA. Trimming left V 5 bases short and J 2 bases short, with 16 bases between. CDR3 coding DNA: TGTGCCAGCAGCAAATCGATCGGGGGCACTGGGGCCAACGTCCTGACTTTC. Translation gives CASSKSIGGTGANVLTF.

The chain recombines TRBV7-2 with TRBJ1-2; no reliable D call. The germline gives CDR1 SGHTA, CDR2 FQGNSA. CDR3 size: 14 residues. Deletions cut 3 bases from V and 6 bases from J, with 14 bases between. The CDR3 nucleotides are TGTGCCAGCAGCTTGGGTTTGCTTAGCAATGGCTACACCTTC. Translated, it gives CASSLGLLSNGYTF.

The chain joins TRBV6-5 to TRBJ2-4; D is uncertain. Germline V gives CDR1 MNHEY, CDR2 SVGAGI. V gave up 8 bases and J gave up 0 bases, with 11 bases separating them. There are 14 residues in the CDR3. The CDR3 DNA follows: TGTGCCAGCTTAGCAACATTAGCCAAAAACATTCAGTACTTC. Translation gives CASLATLAKNIQYF.

This chain joins TRBV5-1 and TRBJ2-5; 11 bases are shared with TRBD1. Germline values: CDR1 SGHRS, CDR2 YFSETQ. After removal of 4 bases from V and 4 bases from J, the junction contained 6 bases not matched to a gene. The CDR3 is made up of 15 amino acids. The CDR3 sequence is CASSHGQGAGETQYF. In DNA form, the CDR3 reads TGCGCCAGCAGCCACGGACAGGGGGCGGGAGAGACCCAGTACTTC. Full variable domain (rest looked up from reference TRBV5-1 and TRBJ2-5): KAGVTQTPRYLIKTRGQQVTLSCSPISGHRSVSWYQQTPGQGLQFLFEYFSETQRNKGNFPGRFSGRQFSNSRSEMNVSTLELGDSALYLCASSHGQGAGETQYFGPGTRLLVL.